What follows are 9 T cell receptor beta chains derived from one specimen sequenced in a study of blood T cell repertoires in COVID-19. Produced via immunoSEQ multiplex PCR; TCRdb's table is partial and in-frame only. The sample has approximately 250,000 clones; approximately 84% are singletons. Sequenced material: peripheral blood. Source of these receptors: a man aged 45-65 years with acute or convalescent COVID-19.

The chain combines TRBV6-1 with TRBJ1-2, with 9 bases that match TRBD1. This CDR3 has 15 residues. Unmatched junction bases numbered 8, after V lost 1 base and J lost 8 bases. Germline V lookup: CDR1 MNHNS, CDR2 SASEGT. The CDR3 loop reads CASSEDTWTGAGYTF. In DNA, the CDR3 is TGTGCCAGCAGTGAAGATACGTGGACAGGGGCCGGCTACACCTTC.

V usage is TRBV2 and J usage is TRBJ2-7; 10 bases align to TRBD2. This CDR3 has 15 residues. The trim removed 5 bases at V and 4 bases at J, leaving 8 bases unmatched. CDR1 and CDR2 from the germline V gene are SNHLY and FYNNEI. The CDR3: CASSFSSGREYEQYF. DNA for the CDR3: TGTGCCAGCAGTTTCTCTAGCGGGAGAGAGTACGAGCAGTACTTC.

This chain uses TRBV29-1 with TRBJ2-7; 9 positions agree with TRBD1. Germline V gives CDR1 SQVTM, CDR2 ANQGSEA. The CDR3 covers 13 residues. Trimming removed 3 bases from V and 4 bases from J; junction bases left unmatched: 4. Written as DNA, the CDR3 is TGCAGCGTTGAGACAGGGGGTTTTTACGAGCAGTACTTC. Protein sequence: CSVETGGFYEQYF.

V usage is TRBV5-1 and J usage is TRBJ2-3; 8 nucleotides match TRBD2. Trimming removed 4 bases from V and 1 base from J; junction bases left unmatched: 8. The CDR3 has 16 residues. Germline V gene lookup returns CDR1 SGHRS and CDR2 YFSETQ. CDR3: CASSLRTSSGTDTQYF. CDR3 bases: TGCGCCAGCAGCCTCCGGACTAGCTCTGGCACAGATACGCAGTATTTT. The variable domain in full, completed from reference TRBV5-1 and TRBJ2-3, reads KAGVTQTPRYLIKTRGQQVTLSCSPISGHRSVSWYQQTPGQGLQFLFEYFSETQRNKGNFPGRFSGRQFSNSRSEMNVSTLELGDSALYLCASSLRTSSGTDTQYFGPGTRLTVL.

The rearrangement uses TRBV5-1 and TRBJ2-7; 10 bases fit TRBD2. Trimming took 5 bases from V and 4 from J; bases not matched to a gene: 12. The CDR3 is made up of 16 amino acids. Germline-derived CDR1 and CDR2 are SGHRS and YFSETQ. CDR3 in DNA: TGCGCCAGCAGTCCCTCGAAAGCTAGCGGGAGTTACGAGCAGTACTTC. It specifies CASSPSKASGSYEQYF.

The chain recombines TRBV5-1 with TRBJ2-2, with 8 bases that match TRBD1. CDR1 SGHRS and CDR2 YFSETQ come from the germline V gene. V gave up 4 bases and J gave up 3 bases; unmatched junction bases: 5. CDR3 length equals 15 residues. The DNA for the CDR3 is TGCGCCAGCAGCGTATCGACAGGGGACACCGGGGAGCTGTTTTTT. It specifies CASSVSTGDTGELFF.

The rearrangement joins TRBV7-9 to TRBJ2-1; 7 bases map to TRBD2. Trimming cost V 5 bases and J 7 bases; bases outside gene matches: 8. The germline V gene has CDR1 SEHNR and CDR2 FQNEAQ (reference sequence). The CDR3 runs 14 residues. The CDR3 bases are TGTGCCAGCAGCACCACTCGACTAGCTAATGAGCAGTTCTTC. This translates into CASSTTRLANEQFF.

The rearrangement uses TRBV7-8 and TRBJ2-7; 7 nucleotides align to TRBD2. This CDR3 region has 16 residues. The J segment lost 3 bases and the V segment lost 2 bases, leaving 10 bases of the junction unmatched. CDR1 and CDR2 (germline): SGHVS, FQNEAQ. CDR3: CASSLMGGRAVYEQYF. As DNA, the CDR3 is TGTGCCAGCAGCTTAATGGGCGGGAGAGCGGTCTACGAGCAGTACTTC. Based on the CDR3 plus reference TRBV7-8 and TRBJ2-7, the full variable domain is GAGVSQSPRYKVAKRGQDVALRCDPISGHVSLFWYQQALGQGPEFLTYFQNEAQLDKSGLPSDRFFAERPEGSVSTLKIQRTQQEDSAVYLCASSLMGGRAVYEQYFGPGTRLTVT.

The DNA of the CDR3 is TGTGCCAGCACCCCTAGCTGGTTAACCAAAAACATTCAGTACTTC. Translation gives CASTPSWLTKNIQYF. V is TRBV27 and J is TRBJ2-4, with D maybe TRBD2 (5 bases). CDR1 and CDR2 from the germline V gene are MNHEY and SMNVEV (reference sequence). The V end was cut by 7 bases, the J end by 2 bases, with 15 bases between. The CDR3 extends over 15 amino acids.